This is a list of T cell receptor beta chains from one sample in a study of blood T cell repertoires in COVID-19. Repertoires were generated with immunoSEQ multiplex PCR, while TCRdb's copy carries only in-frame clones and drops some. Of about 90,000 clones listed, roughly 78% are singletons. The sequencing sample was made of peripheral blood. The receptors derive from a woman between 70 and 85 years old with acute or convalescent COVID-19. Both conserved end residues are part of each CDR3. D genes are given only for firm matches. Expanded clones get a size class; other rows say once, few or many, or leave the size out.

TRBJ1-2,TRBD1,TRBV27,few,TGTGCCAGCAGTTTAACCAGGGGGAGCGGCTACACCTTC,CASSLTRGSGYTF
TRBJ2-2,.,TRBV28,once,TGTGCCAGCAGTGCAGGGGGGCCGGGCGGGGAGCTGTTTTTT,CASSAGGPGGELFF
TRBJ1-1,.,TRBV5-1,.,TGCGCCAGCAGCTTGGCCGGGGGTGAAGCTTTCTTT,CASSLAGGEAFF
TRBJ2-1,.,TRBV19,few,TGTGCCAGTAGTATAGAACCGAGCTCCTACAATGAGCAGTTCTTC,CASSIEPSSYNEQFF
TRBJ2-7,TRBD2,TRBV5-4,.,TGTGCCAGCAGCTTCCAAACTAGCGGGAGTTACGAGCAGTACTTC,CASSFQTSGSYEQYF
TRBJ2-1,TRBD2,TRBV24-1,.,TGTGCCACCAGTGACCCGACTAGCGGGAGGCAGTTCTTC,CATSDPTSGRQFF
TRBJ2-7,TRBD1,TRBV2,once,TGTTCATTGGGGGACAGGGGATCATACGAGCAGTACTTC,CSLGDRGSYEQYF
TRBJ1-1,.,TRBV14,.,TGTGCCAGCAGCACTCTGAACCTTGACACTGAAGCTTTCTTT,CASSTLNLDTEAFF
TRBJ2-2,.,TRBV11-3,.,TGTGCCAGCAGCCGATCCGGGGGGCAGGCCGGGGAGCTGTTTTTT,CASSRSGGQAGELFF
TRBJ2-2,TRBD2,TRBV7-2,.,TGTGCCAGCAGCTTACTAGCGGGGACCGGGGAGCTGTTTTTT,CASSLLAGTGELFF
TRBJ1-5,TRBD1,TRBV28,.,TGTGCCAGCAGCCGAAACCCGGGACAGGGGATTAGCAATCAGCCCCAGCATTTT,CASSRNPGQGISNQPQHF
TRBJ1-4,TRBD1,TRBV6-1,.,TGTGCCAGCAGTGGGGCGACAGGGGGAACTTCTAATCTTAGGGAAAAACTGTTTTTT,CASSGATGGTSNLREKLFF
TRBJ2-7,TRBD1,TRBV12-3/TRBV12-4,.,TGTGCCAGCAGAACTCGACAGGGCTACGAGCAGTACTTC,CASRTRQGYEQYF
TRBJ2-7,.,TRBV5-1,few,TGCGCCAGCAGCTTTGGCGGGGTAAGCTCCTACGAGCAGTACTTC,CASSFGGVSSYEQYF
TRBJ1-5,.,TRBV28,.,TGTGCCAGCAGTTTCCTCGCCGGGGGGGCGAGCAATCAGCCCCAGCATTTT,CASSFLAGGASNQPQHF
TRBJ2-1,.,TRBV5-4,once,TGTGCCAGCAGCCCTTTATCTCCGGAGAATGAGCAGTTCTTC,CASSPLSPENEQFF
TRBJ2-2,.,TRBV5-6,.,TGTGCCAGCAGCCCTCGGACAGGGAGGGAGGTGCGGACCGGGGAGCTGTTTTTT,CASSPRTGREVRTGELFF
TRBJ2-1,TRBD2,TRBV3-1/TRBV3-2,.,TGTGCCAGCAGCCGATACCCGGGACTAGCGAGTTACAATGAGCAGTTCTTC,CASSRYPGLASYNEQFF
TRBJ1-1,.,TRBV24-1,few,TGTGCCACCAGTGATACAGGTAACACTGAAGCTTTCTTT,CATSDTGNTEAFF
TRBJ1-1,TRBD1,TRBV28,.,TGTGCCAGCAGTTTACGTACGGGACAGGAAGCTTTCTTT,CASSLRTGQEAFF